This T cell receptor (beta chain) was observed in a study of T cells in Graves' hyperthyroidism and ophthalmopathy. Remarks on this clonotype: Its antigen is currently unknown. It may be a read error: a sequence one base away is much more abundant.

Investigators excluded patients with uncontrolled infection, other autoimmune disease, pregnancy or lactation. J lost 5 bases, V lost 0 bases, and 8 bases had no gene match. This CDR3 has 17 residues. Germline V CDR1 and CDR2: DFQATT, SNEGSKA (reference sequence). General study findings and limits: Onset of ophthalmopathy came a median around 6.5 months after the model predicted it.

Researchers took RNA transcripts and amplified the TCR beta CDR3 regions from them. The TCR CDR3 was amplified in a first-round RT-PCR using the HTBI primer set. TCRdb fed the multiplex PCR reads into MiXCR, producing one record per CDR3 protein. The repertoire has about 260,000 distinct CDR3 sequences, about 20% of them found once; the top ten carry roughly 60%. The chain joins TRBV20-1 to TRBJ1-6, with 9 nucleotides matching TRBD1. This TCR derives from a man aged 25-45 years with Graves' ophthalmopathy. Sequenced sample: blood. CDR3 coding DNA: TGCAGTGCTAGAGAACCGGGACAGGGTGGTAATAATTCACCCCTCCACTTT. Protein: CSAREPGQGGNNSPLHF.